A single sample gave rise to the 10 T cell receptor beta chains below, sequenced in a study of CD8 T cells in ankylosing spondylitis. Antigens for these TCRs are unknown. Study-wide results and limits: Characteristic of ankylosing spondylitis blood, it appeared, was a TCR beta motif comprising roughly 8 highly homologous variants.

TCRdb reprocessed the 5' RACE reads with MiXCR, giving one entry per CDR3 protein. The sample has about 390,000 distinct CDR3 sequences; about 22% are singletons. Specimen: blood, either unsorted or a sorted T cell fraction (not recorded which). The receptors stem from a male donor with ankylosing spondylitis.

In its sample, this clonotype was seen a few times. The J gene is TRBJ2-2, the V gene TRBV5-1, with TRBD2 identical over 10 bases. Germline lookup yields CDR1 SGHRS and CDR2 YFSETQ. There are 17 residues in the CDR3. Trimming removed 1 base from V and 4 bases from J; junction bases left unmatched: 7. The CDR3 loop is CASSLFLAGVGTGELFF. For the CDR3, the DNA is TGCGCCAGCAGCTTGTTCCTAGCGGGAGTAGGCACCGGGGAGCTGTTTTTT.

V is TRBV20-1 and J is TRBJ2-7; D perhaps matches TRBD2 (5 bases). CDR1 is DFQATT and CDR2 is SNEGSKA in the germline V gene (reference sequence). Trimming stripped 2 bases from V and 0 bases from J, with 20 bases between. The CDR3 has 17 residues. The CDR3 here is CSARNSGKAISSYEQYF. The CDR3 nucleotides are TGCAGTGCTAGAAACTCGGGGAAGGCGATCAGCTCCTACGAGCAGTACTTC.

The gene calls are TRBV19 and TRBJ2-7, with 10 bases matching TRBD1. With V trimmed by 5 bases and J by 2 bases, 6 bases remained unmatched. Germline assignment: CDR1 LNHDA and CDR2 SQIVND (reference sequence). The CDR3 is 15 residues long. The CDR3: CASSPTGTGAYEQYF. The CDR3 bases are TGTGCCAGTAGTCCAACAGGGACAGGGGCCTACGAGCAGTACTTC.

CDR3 sequence: CASSPHSGNHYNEQFF. Written as DNA, the CDR3 is TGTGCCAGCAGCCCCCACTCCGGGAACCATTACAATGAGCAGTTCTTC. V gene TRBV28 combines with J gene TRBJ2-1; TRBD2 might be the D (5 bases). This CDR3 comprises 16 residues. Trimming removed 6 bases at V and 4 bases at J, with 19 bases between. Germline V gene sequence: CDR1 MDHEN, CDR2 SYDVKM.

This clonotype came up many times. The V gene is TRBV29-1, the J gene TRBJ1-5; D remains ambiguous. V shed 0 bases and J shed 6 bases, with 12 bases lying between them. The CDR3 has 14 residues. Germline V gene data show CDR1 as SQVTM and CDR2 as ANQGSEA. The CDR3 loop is CSVEEGEDIQPQHF. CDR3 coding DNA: TGCAGCGTTGAAGAAGGTGAGGATATTCAGCCCCAGCATTTT.

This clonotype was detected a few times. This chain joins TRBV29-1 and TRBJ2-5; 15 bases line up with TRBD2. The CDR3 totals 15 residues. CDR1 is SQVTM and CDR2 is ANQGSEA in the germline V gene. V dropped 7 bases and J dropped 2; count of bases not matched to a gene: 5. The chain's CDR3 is CSARTSGRGQETQYF. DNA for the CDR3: TGCAGCGCAAGGACTAGCGGGAGGGGGCAAGAGACCCAGTACTTC.

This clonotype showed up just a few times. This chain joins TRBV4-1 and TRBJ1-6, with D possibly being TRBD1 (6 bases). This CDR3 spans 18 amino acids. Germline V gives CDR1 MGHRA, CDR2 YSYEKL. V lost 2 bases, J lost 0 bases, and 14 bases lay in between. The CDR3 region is CASSQYLQGSSYNSPLHF. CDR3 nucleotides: TGCGCCAGCAGCCAATACTTACAGGGCAGCTCCTATAATTCACCCCTCCACTTT.

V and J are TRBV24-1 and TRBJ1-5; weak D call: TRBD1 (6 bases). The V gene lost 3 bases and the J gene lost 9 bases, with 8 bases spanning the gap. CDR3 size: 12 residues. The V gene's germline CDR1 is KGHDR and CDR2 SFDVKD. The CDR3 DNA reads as TGTGCCACCAGTGATGTCAGGGGGCCCCAGCATTTT. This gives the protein CATSDVRGPQHF.

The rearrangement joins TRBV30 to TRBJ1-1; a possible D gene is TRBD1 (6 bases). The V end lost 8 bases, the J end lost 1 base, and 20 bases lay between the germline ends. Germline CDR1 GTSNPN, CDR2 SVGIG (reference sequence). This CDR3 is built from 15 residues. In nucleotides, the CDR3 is TGTGCCGGAGACAGGCTAGGGCGAAGGAACACTGAAGCTTTCTTT. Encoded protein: CAGDRLGRRNTEAFF.

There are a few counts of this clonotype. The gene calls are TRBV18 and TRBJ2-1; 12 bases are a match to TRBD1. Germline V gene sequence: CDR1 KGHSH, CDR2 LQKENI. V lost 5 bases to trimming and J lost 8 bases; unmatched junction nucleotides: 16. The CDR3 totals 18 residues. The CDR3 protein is CASSDFLGTGGLADEQFF. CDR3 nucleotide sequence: TGTGCCAGCTCAGACTTCCTCGGGACAGGGGGCTTGGCGGATGAGCAGTTCTTC.